The present TCR beta chain was sequenced within a study of blood T cell repertoires in COVID-19. Between the trimmed V and J ends, which lost 7 bases and 3 bases, there was a span of 12 bases. This CDR3 spans 14 amino acids. Germline CDR1 MNHEY, CDR2 SVGAGI. This table comes from immunoSEQ multiplex PCR, and its TCRdb copy is limited to in-frame clones, with some not included. The profile shows about 160,000 clones, about 80% of them singletons. This TCR derives from a man aged 60-69 years with acute or convalescent COVID-19. Sample: peripheral blood. V is TRBV6-5 and J is TRBJ1-4; TRBD1 is a possible D gene (6 bases). CDR3 amino acids: CASTPRGANEKLFF. CDR3 nucleotide sequence: TGTGCCAGCACCCCCAGGGGAGCTAATGAAAAACTGTTTTTT.